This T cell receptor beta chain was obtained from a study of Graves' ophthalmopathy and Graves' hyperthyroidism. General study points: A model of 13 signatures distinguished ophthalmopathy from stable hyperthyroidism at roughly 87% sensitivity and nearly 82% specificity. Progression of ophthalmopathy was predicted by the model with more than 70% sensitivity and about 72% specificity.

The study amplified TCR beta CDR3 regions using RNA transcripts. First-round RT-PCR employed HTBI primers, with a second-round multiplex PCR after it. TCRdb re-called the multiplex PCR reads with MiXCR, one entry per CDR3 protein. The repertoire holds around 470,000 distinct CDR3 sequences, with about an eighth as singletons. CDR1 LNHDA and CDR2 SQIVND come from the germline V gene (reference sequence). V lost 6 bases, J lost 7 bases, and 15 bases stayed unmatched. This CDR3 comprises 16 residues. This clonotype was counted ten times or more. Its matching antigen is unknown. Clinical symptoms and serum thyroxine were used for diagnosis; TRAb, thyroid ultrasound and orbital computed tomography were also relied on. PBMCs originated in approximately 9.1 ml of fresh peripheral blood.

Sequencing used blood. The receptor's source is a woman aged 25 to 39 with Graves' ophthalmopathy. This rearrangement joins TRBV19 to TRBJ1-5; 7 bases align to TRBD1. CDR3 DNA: TGTGCCAGTAGCATGAGAGACAGGGATTTAAGGCAGCCCCAGCATTTT. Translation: CASSMRDRDLRQPQHF. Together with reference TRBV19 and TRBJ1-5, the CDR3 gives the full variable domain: DGGITQSPKYLFRKEGQNVTLSCEQNLNHDAMYWYRQDPGQGLRLIYYSQIVNDFQKGDIAEGYSVSREKKESFPLTVTSAQKNPTAFYLCASSMRDRDLRQPQHFGDGTRLSIL.